This TCR beta chain was profiled in a study of patients and donors after allogeneic stem cell transplantation. TCRdb re-called the RT-PCR reads with MiXCR, one entry per CDR3 protein. The profile shows about 410,000 distinct CDR3 sequences, about a sixth of them singletons. Losses at the gene ends were 2 bases for V and 3 bases for J; bases not matched to a gene: 4. Germline loops: CDR1 KGHSH, CDR2 LQKENI. There are 14 residues in the CDR3. This chain uses TRBV18 with TRBJ2-7; 7 bases are shared with TRBD1. The sequenced sample was blood, either unsorted or a sorted T cell fraction (not recorded which). The TCR comes from a human donor who was either an allogeneic HSCT recipient or a stem cell or donor lymphocyte infusion donor (not recorded which). It is not recorded whose cells these are; they may come from a transplant donor. CDR3 bases: TGTGCCAGCTCACCAACCGGGACAGACTACGAGCAGTACTTC. This sequence encodes CASSPTGTDYEQYF.